This passage covers 3 T cell receptor beta chains from one sample sequenced in a study of OX40 agonist ivuxolimab in advanced cancers. Repertoires were generated with immunoSEQ multiplex PCR, while TCRdb's copy carries only in-frame clones and drops some. This sample has about 95,000 clones, with 90% to 95% found just once. The sequenced sample was CD4+ or CD8+ T cells sorted from blood, obtained in a trial of the OX40 agonist ivuxolimab. The source is an adult with an advanced solid tumor such as melanoma, head and neck, liver or kidney cancer.

This chain connects TRBV27 to TRBJ2-3; 10 positions match TRBD2. CDR3 length equals 16 residues. The J segment lost 5 bases and the V segment lost 5 bases, leaving 10 bases of the junction unmatched. CDR1 and CDR2 (germline): MNHEY, SMNVEV (reference sequence). CDR3 in DNA: TGTGCCAGCAGTGAGCAGACTAGCGGGTGGGAAGATACGCAGTATTTT. Translated, it gives CASSEQTSGWEDTQYF.

The gene calls are TRBV5-1 and TRBJ2-5; D not certain. V lost 4 bases and J 4 bases, leaving 8 bases between the germline ends. In germline, CDR1 is SGHRS, CDR2 YFSETQ. There are 12 residues in the CDR3. CDR3 DNA: TGCGCCAGCAGCGGTTCGGGAGAGACCCAGTACTTC. Amino acids: CASSGSGETQYF.

The V and J genes are TRBV10-3 and TRBJ2-7; TRBD2 aligns across 13 bases. J lost 1 base, V lost 3 bases, and 15 bases had no gene match. The CDR3 sequence is 20 residues long. The germline gives CDR1 ENHRY, CDR2 SYGVKD. CDR3 sequence reads: CAISDSPGLAGSGPSYEQYF. CDR3 coding DNA: TGTGCCATCAGTGATTCCCCGGGACTAGCGGGATCCGGCCCGTCCTACGAGCAGTACTTC.